The rows below give T cell receptor beta chains drawn from one sample of a study of OX40 agonist ivuxolimab in advanced cancers. Sequencing was performed with immunoSEQ multiplex PCR; in TCRdb, only in-frame clones are kept and a portion is missing. The sample lists 25,000 to 35,000 clones, about 80% occurring once. This sample comprised CD4+ or CD8+ T cells sorted from blood, obtained in a trial of the OX40 agonist ivuxolimab. The receptor set was obtained from an adult with an advanced solid tumor such as melanoma, head and neck, liver or kidney cancer. Both conserved end residues are part of each CDR3. The D gene is left open where the match is weak. Some rows mark clone size as missing; the rest say once, few, many or name a class of expanded clone.

. TRBJ1-5 TRBV10-3 . CAISDGGRSIDQPQHF TGTGCCATCAGTGACGGTGGCAGGTCGATCGATCAGCCCCAGCATTTT
large TRBJ2-7 TRBV2 . CASSEARASPGQYF TGTGCCAGCAGTGAAGCGAGGGCGTCTCCTGGGCAGTACTTC
. TRBJ2-3 TRBV27 . CASWGGPFTDTQYF TGTGCCAGCTGGGGGGGCCCCTTCACAGATACGCAGTATTTT
. TRBJ2-7 TRBV4-3 . CASSQFQGSHYEQYF TGCGCCAGCAGCCAATTCCAGGGATCCCACTACGAGCAGTACTTC
. TRBJ1-4 TRBV28 . CASSGIRNYNEKLFF TGTGCCAGCAGTGGGATCAGGAATTATAATGAAAAACTGTTTTTT
. TRBJ2-7 TRBV21-1 . CASALIAYEQYF TGTGCCAGCGCATTAATAGCCTACGAGCAGTACTTC
. TRBJ2-1 TRBV13 TRBD2 CASSFLLETSGSYNEQFF TGTGCCAGCAGCTTCCTGCTAGAGACTAGCGGGAGTTACAATGAGCAGTTCTTC
. TRBJ2-7 TRBV6-1 . CASSAGPTYEQYF TGTGCCAGCAGTGCTGGTCCAACCTACGAGCAGTACTTC
. TRBJ2-7 TRBV9 . CASSPWDLSPHEQYF TGTGCCAGCAGCCCCTGGGACTTATCCCCACACGAGCAGTACTTC
. TRBJ2-7 TRBV7-9 TRBD1 CASSLVLGQVGEQYF TGTGCCAGCAGCTTAGTGTTGGGACAGGTGGGTGAGCAGTACTTC
. TRBJ2-5 TRBV20-1 . CSAGAREQYF TGCAGTGCTGGGGCCCGGGAGCAGTACTTC
. TRBJ2-2 TRBV19 . CASRRGLRAGELFF TGTGCCAGCCGGCGCGGGCTCAGGGCCGGGGAGCTGTTTTTT
. TRBJ2-3 TRBV2 . CASSELGNMDTQYF TGTGCCAGCAGTGAACTAGGAAACATGGATACGCAGTATTTT
. TRBJ2-3 TRBV7-2 TRBD2 CASRGTSRPDTQYF TGTGCCAGCAGGGGGACTAGTCGCCCCGATACGCAGTATTTT
few TRBJ2-4 TRBV13 . CASRDLKGGKNIQYF TGTGCCAGCAGAGACCTGAAGGGGGGAAAAAACATTCAGTACTTC
. TRBJ2-7 TRBV6-6 TRBD2 CASSPGGVYEQYF TGTGCCAGCAGCCCCGGGGGGGTTTACGAGCAGTACTTC
. TRBJ1-4 TRBV10-3 TRBD1 CAISESDRGTEKLFF TGTGCCATCAGTGAGTCAGACAGGGGCACTGAAAAACTGTTTTTT
. TRBJ1-3 TRBV28 TRBD1 CASSLRTGTGRPGNTIYF TGTGCCAGCAGTTTACGAACCGGGACAGGGAGGCCTGGAAACACCATATATTTT
. TRBJ2-1 TRBV5-6 . CASSLVATPSEQFF TGTGCCAGCAGCCTGGTGGCTACGCCCAGTGAGCAGTTCTTC
. TRBJ2-2 TRBV19 . CASSIGGHAGELFF TGTGCCAGTAGTATAGGGGGGCACGCCGGGGAGCTGTTTTTT
. TRBJ2-1 TRBV6-6 . CASTQEGEQFF TGTGCCAGCACCCAGGAGGGAGAGCAGTTCTTC
. TRBJ2-7 TRBV25-1 TRBD1 CASSEEFPGQGAYEQYF TGTGCCAGCAGTGAAGAATTCCCGGGACAGGGGGCCTACGAGCAGTACTTC
. TRBJ2-7 TRBV7-3 TRBD1 CASSPTRGPSYEQYF TGTGCCAGCAGCCCAACCAGGGGGCCCTCCTACGAGCAGTACTTC
. TRBJ2-1 TRBV7-9 . CASRGWAPAGDNEQFF TGTGCCAGCAGAGGGTGGGCCCCGGCAGGGGACAATGAGCAGTTCTTC
. TRBJ2-5 TRBV7-9 TRBD2 CASSLGSGRAETQYF TGTGCCAGCAGCTTAGGTAGCGGGAGGGCGGAGACCCAGTACTTC
. TRBJ2-7 TRBV29-1 . CSVTGGTYEQYF TGCAGCGTCACAGGTGGGACCTACGAGCAGTACTTC
once TRBJ2-3 TRBV2 . CASSDRGTDTQYF TGTGCCAGCAGTGATAGGGGAACAGATACGCAGTATTTT
. TRBJ1-5 TRBV5-6 TRBD1 CASSWGQTNQPQHF TGTGCCAGCAGCTGGGGACAGACGAATCAGCCCCAGCATTTT
. TRBJ2-7 TRBV15 . CATSGRDTRSYEQYF TGTGCCACCAGCGGGAGGGACACTCGCTCCTACGAGCAGTACTTC
. TRBJ2-1 TRBV27 TRBD2 CASSLFGGRIFREQFF TGTGCCAGCAGTTTATTTGGCGGGAGGATATTCAGGGAGCAGTTCTTC
. TRBJ2-7 TRBV5-6 . CASSLSLAIYEQYF TGTGCCAGCAGCTTGTCGCTAGCAATCTACGAGCAGTACTTC
. TRBJ2-2 TRBV7-9 . CASSLLDTGELFF TGTGCCAGCAGCTTGCTGGACACCGGGGAGCTGTTTTTT
. TRBJ2-3 TRBV19 . CASSATSYSTDTQYF TGTGCCAGTAGTGCAACTAGCTATAGCACAGATACGCAGTATTTT
. TRBJ1-1 TRBV28 . CASSLSWGRGTEAFF TGTGCCAGCAGTTTATCTTGGGGGCGCGGCACTGAAGCTTTCTTT
. TRBJ2-5 TRBV11-2 TRBD2 CASSLTPGGQETQYF TGTGCCAGCAGCTTAACTCCGGGAGGCCAAGAGACCCAGTACTTC